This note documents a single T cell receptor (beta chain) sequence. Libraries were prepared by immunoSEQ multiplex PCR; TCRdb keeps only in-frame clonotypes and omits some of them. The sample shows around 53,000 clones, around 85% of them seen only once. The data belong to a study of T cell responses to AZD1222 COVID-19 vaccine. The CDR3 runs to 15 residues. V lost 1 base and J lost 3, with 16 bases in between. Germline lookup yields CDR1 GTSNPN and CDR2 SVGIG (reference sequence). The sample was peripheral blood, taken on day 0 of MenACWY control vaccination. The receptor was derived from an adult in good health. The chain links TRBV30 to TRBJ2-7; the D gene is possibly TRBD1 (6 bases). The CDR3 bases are TGTGCCTGGAGTGACCCCACGGGACAATTCTACGAGCAGTACTTC. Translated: CAWSDPTGQFYEQYF.